What follows are 19 T cell receptor beta chains derived from one specimen sequenced in a study of blood T cell repertoires in COVID-19. TCRdb's copy holds only in-frame clones and misses some; the assay was immunoSEQ multiplex PCR. The sample carries about 400,000 clones, nearly 90% recorded once. The sequenced material came from PBMCs or T cells enriched from blood (not recorded which). These receptors all come from a woman under 40 who had recovered from COVID-19.

The CDR3 is CAWSIRGGNEKLFF. The CDR3, as DNA: TGTGCCTGGAGCATCAGGGGTGGAAATGAAAAACTGTTTTTT. V usage is TRBV30 and J usage is TRBJ1-4, with D possibly being TRBD1 (6 bases). V was shortened by 3 bases and J by 5 bases, with 13 bases between the two germline ends. This CDR3 region has 14 residues. Germline V gene data show CDR1 as GTSNPN and CDR2 as SVGIG (reference sequence).

The CDR3 DNA reads as TGTGCCAGTACCCAGGGTTACGGCGGGACGTACAATGAGCAGTTCTTC. This translates into CASTQGYGGTYNEQFF. The chain recombines TRBV19 with TRBJ2-1, with D possibly being TRBD2 (6 bases). CDR1 is LNHDA and CDR2 is SQIVND in the germline V gene (reference sequence). The length of the CDR3 is 16 residues. Trimming left V 7 bases short and J 4 bases short, with 20 bases between.

This chain connects TRBV20-1 to TRBJ2-7, with D maybe TRBD2 (6 bases). CDR3 length: 14 residues. CDR1 is DFQATT, CDR2 SNEGSKA, per germline (reference sequence). The V end was cut by 3 bases, the J end by 3 bases, with 15 bases between. CDR3 amino acids: CSASRYRGGYEQYF. CDR3 bases: TGCAGTGCTAGTAGATATAGGGGAGGCTACGAGCAGTACTTC.

This sequence joins TRBV10-3 and TRBJ1-6; D possibly corresponds to TRBD1 (5 bases). In germline, CDR1 is ENHRY, CDR2 SYGVKD. The CDR3 runs 13 residues. V was cut by 3 bases and J by 10 bases, with 10 bases left in between. The CDR3 nucleotides read TGTGCCATCAGTGACAGGGCCGGCTCACCCCTCCACTTT. It specifies CAISDRAGSPLHF.

The V call is TRBV14, the J call TRBJ2-6; 11 nucleotides match TRBD1. The CDR3 has 17 residues. In germline, CDR1 is SGHDN, CDR2 FVKESK. Trimming at V came to 4 bases and at J to 4 bases, leaving 6 bases not matched to a gene. The CDR3 reads CASSPDRGRAGANVLTF. The CDR3 DNA follows: TGTGCCAGCAGCCCGGACAGGGGGCGCGCAGGGGCCAACGTCCTGACTTTC.

The chain couples TRBV6-2 or TRBV6-3 to TRBJ1-2; the match to TRBD1 covers 7 bases. After removal of 0 bases from V and 10 bases from J, the junction contained 11 bases not matched to a gene. Germline lookup yields CDR1 MNHEY and CDR2 SVGEGT. CDR3 length equals 15 residues. This chain's CDR3 is CASSYSWQGVLYYTF. The CDR3 nucleotides are TGTGCCAGCAGTTACTCGTGGCAGGGGGTGTTGTACTACACCTTC.

This clone appeared a single time. This chain uses TRBV11-2 with TRBJ1-3; D gene ambiguous. V dropped 3 bases and J dropped 0 bases, with 12 bases sitting between them. The CDR3 consists of 16 residues. Germline V gene sequence: CDR1 SGHAT, CDR2 FQNNGV. The CDR3 sequence: CASSLVSKNSGNTIYF. Here the CDR3 DNA reads TGTGCCAGCAGCTTGGTGAGCAAAAACTCTGGAAACACCATATATTTT.

This chain links TRBV12-1 with TRBJ1-5; the table calls TRBD1, which could not be checked here. TRBV12-1 is recorded as a pseudogene. The CDR3 sequence is 21 residues long. In nucleotides, the CDR3 is TGTGCCAGCAGCTTTAATCGGATAAGACAGGGGGAGGCTTGGAGCAATCAGCCCCAGCATTTT. It codes for CASSFNRIRQGEAWSNQPQHF.

The gene calls are TRBV5-6 and TRBJ1-1; 7 bases are a match to TRBD1. This CDR3 spans 15 amino acids. The junction had 5 bases not matched to a gene; V was cut back by 3 bases and J by 0 bases. Germline lookup yields CDR1 SGHDT and CDR2 YYEEEE. The CDR3 region has the DNA TGTGCCAGCAGCTCGTTGGACAGGATGAACACTGAAGCTTTCTTT. It translates to CASSSLDRMNTEAFF. Drawing the rest from reference TRBV5-6 and TRBJ1-1, the complete variable domain is DAGVTQSPTHLIKTRGQQVTLRCSPKSGHDTVSWYQQALGQGPQFIFQYYEEEERQRGNFPDRFSGHQFPNYSSELNVNALLLGDSALYLCASSSLDRMNTEAFFGQGTRLTVV.

This chain connects TRBV30 to TRBJ2-1; 7 bases match TRBD2. Looked up from germline, CDR1 is GTSNPN and CDR2 is SVGIG (reference sequence). The length of the CDR3 is 15 residues. The V and J ends lost 4 bases and 2 bases, in that order; junction bases with no gene match: 8. The CDR3: CAWTHLAEAYNEQFF. The CDR3 DNA is TGTGCCTGGACACACCTAGCGGAGGCCTACAATGAGCAGTTCTTC.

This clone appeared a single time. At one boundary the junction diverges from the germline segment, which might be a read error. V is TRBV5-6 and J is TRBJ2-7; 12 bases are shared with TRBD2. Germline CDR1 is SGHDT and CDR2 is YYEEEE. CDR3 length equals 12 residues. The CDR3 DNA sequence: TGTGCCAGCAGCTTCACTAGCGGGAGGCCCCGTTTC. It codes for CASSFTSGRPRF.

V gene TRBV11-3 combines with J gene TRBJ2-3; D perhaps matches TRBD2 (5 bases). The germline CDR1 and CDR2 sequences are SGHNT and YENEEA. V was clipped by 5 bases and J by 3 bases, with 12 bases between them. The CDR3 is made up of 14 amino acids. CDR3 coding DNA: TGTGCCAGCAGCCCGTACGAGGGAACAGATACGCAGTATTTT. Its protein is CASSPYEGTDTQYF.

This chain joins TRBV7-3 and TRBJ2-3; possibly TRBD2 for D (6 bases). CDR1 is SGHTA, CDR2 FQGTGA, per germline. Trimming pared 5 bases from V and 6 bases from J, leaving 12 bases between. The CDR3 length is 13 residues. The CDR3 region has the DNA TGTGCCAGCAGCCTACTAGCCCGGGATACGCAGTATTTT. Translated: CASSLLARDTQYF.

The CDR3 spells CASSGGTGKAELFF. For the CDR3, the DNA is TGTGCCAGCTCAGGAGGGACAGGAAAGGCGGAGCTGTTTTTT. The gene calls are TRBV18 and TRBJ2-2; 8 nucleotides line up with TRBD1. Germline CDR1 and CDR2: KGHSH and LQKENI. The CDR3 is 14 residues long. Trimming at V came to 5 bases and at J to 10 bases, leaving 9 bases not matched to a gene.

The rearrangement links TRBV6-5 to TRBJ1-6; tentatively, D is TRBD1 (5 bases). The V end was cut by 6 bases, the J end by 3 bases, with 12 bases between. Germline V CDR1 and CDR2: MNHEY, SVGAGI. The CDR3 consists of 15 residues. This CDR3 is CASSRDSHYNSPLHF. The CDR3 DNA reads TGTGCCAGCAGCAGAGACAGCCACTATAATTCACCCCTCCACTTT.

The chain combines TRBV9 with TRBJ1-2, with D hard to call. V was shortened by 0 bases and J by 1 base, with 10 bases between the two germline ends. The CDR3 is 15 residues long. The germline gives CDR1 SGDLS, CDR2 YYNGEE. CDR3 sequence reads: CASSVAVSFNYGYTF. CDR3 bases: TGTGCCAGCAGCGTAGCGGTCTCTTTTAACTATGGCTACACCTTC.

This rearrangement joins TRBV20-1 to TRBJ1-1; unclear D gene. V was pared by 2 bases and J by 5 bases, with 3 bases between. The CDR3 length is 10 residues. In germline, CDR1 is DFQATT, CDR2 SNEGSKA (reference sequence). CDR3 loop: CSARRTEAFF. For the CDR3, the DNA is TGCAGTGCTAGACGGACTGAAGCTTTCTTT.

V and J are TRBV7-3 and TRBJ2-7; D unresolved. V lost 3 bases and J lost 4, with 10 bases in between. Germline assignment: CDR1 SGHTA and CDR2 FQGTGA. CDR3 size: 13 residues. The CDR3 loop reads CASSFGGGYEQYF. Written as DNA, the CDR3 is TGTGCCAGCAGCTTTGGTGGCGGTTACGAGCAGTACTTC.

The genes are TRBV19 and TRBJ2-7, with 7 nucleotides matching TRBD1. The junction had 8 bases not matched to a gene; V was cut back by 6 bases and J by 3 bases. This CDR3 is 14 amino acids long. The germline CDR1 and CDR2 sequences are LNHDA and SQIVND (reference sequence). The CDR3 here is CASSHTGVNYEQYF. CDR3 sequence (DNA): TGTGCCAGTAGCCATACAGGGGTGAACTACGAGCAGTACTTC.